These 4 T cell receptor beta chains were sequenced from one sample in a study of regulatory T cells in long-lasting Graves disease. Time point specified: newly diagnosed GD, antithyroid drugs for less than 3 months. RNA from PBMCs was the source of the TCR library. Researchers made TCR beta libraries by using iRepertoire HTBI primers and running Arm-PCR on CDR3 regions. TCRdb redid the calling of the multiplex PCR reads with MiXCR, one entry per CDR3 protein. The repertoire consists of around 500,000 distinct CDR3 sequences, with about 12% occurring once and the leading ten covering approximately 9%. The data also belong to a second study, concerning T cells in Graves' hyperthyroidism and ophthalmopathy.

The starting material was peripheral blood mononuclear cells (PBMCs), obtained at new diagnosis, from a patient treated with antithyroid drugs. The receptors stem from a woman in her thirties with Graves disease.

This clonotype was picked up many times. CDR3 coding DNA: TGCGCCAGCAGCCCATTGACAGTTTTGAATGAGCAGTTCTTC. Translating it yields CASSPLTVLNEQFF. The chain combines TRBV5-1 with TRBJ2-1; perhaps TRBD1 as D (5 bases). In germline, CDR1 is SGHRS, CDR2 YFSETQ. The CDR3 is 14 residues long. Between the trimmed V and J ends, which lost 4 bases and 7 bases, there was a span of 15 bases.

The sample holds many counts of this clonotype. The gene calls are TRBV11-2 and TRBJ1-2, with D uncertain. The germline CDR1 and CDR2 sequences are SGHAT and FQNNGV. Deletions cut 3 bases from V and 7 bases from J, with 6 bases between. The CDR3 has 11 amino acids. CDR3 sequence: CASSFPGGYTF. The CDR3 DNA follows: TGTGCCAGCAGCTTTCCCGGTGGCTACACCTTC.

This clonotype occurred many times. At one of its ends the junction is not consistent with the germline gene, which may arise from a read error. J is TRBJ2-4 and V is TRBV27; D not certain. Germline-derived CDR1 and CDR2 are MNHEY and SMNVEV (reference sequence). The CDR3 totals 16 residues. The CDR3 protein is CASSLTTNLAINIQYF. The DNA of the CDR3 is TGTGCCAGCAGTTTAACGACAAATTTAGCCATAAACATTCAGTACTTC.

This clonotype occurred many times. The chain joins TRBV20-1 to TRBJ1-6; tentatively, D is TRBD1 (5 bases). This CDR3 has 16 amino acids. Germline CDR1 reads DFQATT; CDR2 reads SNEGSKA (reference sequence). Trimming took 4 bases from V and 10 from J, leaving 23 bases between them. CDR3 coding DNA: TGCAGTGCTACACTTAGGGAGGCCGACAGCGCCTCACCCCTCCACTTT. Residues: CSATLREADSASPLHF.